These T cell receptor beta chains were read from a single sample in a study of T cell responses to AZD1222 COVID-19 vaccine. Sequenced by immunoSEQ multiplex PCR; TCRdb stores in-frame clones only, minus some. The sample has 150,000 to 170,000 clones, about 85% seen once. The starting material was peripheral blood, obtained on day 0 of AZD1222 vaccination. Source of these receptors: an adult in good health. Both conserved end residues are part of each CDR3. Fields, in order: clone size, J gene, V gene, D gene, CDR3 protein, CDR3 DNA. D genes are given only for firm matches. Not every row has a clone size; where given, it reads once, few, many or a size class.

- | TRBJ2-5 | TRBV7-2 | - | CASSLQETQYF | TGTGCCAGCAGCTTACAAGAGACCCAGTACTTC
- | TRBJ1-5 | TRBV12-3/TRBV12-4 | - | CASRSSDQPQHF | TGTGCCAGCAGATCGAGTGATCAGCCCCAGCATTTT
- | TRBJ1-2 | TRBV7-9 | TRBD1 | CASSLGGQGYGYTF | TGTGCCAGCAGCTTAGGGGGACAGGGATATGGCTACACCTTC
- | TRBJ1-2 | TRBV9 | - | CASSVVSGGGYTF | TGTGCCAGCAGCGTAGTTTCGGGCGGGGGCTACACCTTC
- | TRBJ2-1 | TRBV7-9 | - | CASSLALNFFPDNEQFF | TGTGCCAGCAGCTTAGCGTTAAACTTCTTCCCAGACAATGAGCAGTTCTTC
- | TRBJ1-4 | TRBV15 | TRBD1 | CATSGKTGATNEKLFF | TGTGCCACCAGCGGAAAGACAGGGGCAACTAATGAAAAACTGTTTTTT
- | TRBJ1-2 | TRBV29-1 | - | CSVEQSYGYTF | TGCAGCGTTGAACAGTCCTATGGCTACACCTTC
- | TRBJ1-6 | TRBV19 | - | CASSSVPGRSPLHF | TGTGCCAGTAGTAGCGTTCCAGGGCGGTCACCCCTCCACTTT
- | TRBJ1-1 | TRBV28 | - | CASSLSPGMNTEAFF | TGTGCCAGCAGTTTGTCTCCAGGGATGAACACTGAAGCTTTCTTT
- | TRBJ1-3 | TRBV5-5 | TRBD1 | CASSLSLRGPENTIYF | TGTGCCAGCAGCTTATCTCTCAGGGGGCCGGAAAACACCATATATTTT
- | TRBJ2-1 | TRBV11-2 | TRBD2 | CASSLDLAGGYNEQFF | TGTGCCAGCAGCTTAGATTTGGCGGGGGGGTACAATGAGCAGTTCTTC
- | TRBJ1-2 | TRBV12-3/TRBV12-4 | TRBD1 | CASSLGQLVSF | TGTGCCAGCAGTTTGGGACAGCTGGTAAGCTTC
- | TRBJ2-3 | TRBV5-1 | TRBD2 | CASSPSPAGVPDTQYF | TGCGCCAGCAGCCCCTCCCCAGCGGGGGTCCCGGATACGCAGTATTTT
- | TRBJ2-7 | TRBV19 | - | CASSPSWLAGSYEQYF | TGTGCCAGTAGTCCCTCGTGGCTAGCCGGTTCCTACGAGCAGTACTTC
- | TRBJ1-2 | TRBV6-5 | - | CASSYDGFYGYTF | TGTGCCAGCAGTTATGACGGTTTCTATGGCTACACCTTC
- | TRBJ2-1 | TRBV12-5 | - | CASGPGGASYNEQFF | TGTGCTAGTGGCCCTGGGGGAGCATCTTACAATGAGCAGTTCTTC
- | TRBJ1-1 | TRBV7-8 | - | CASSLILGTEAFF | TGTGCCAGCAGCTTAATTCTTGGTACTGAAGCTTTCTTT
- | TRBJ1-3 | TRBV6-5 | TRBD1 | CASSYSEGQGAIYF | TGTGCCAGCAGTTACTCAGAGGGACAGGGGGCCATATATTTT
- | TRBJ1-5 | TRBV19 | - | CASSIGRGGYRNQPQHF | TGTGCCAGTAGTATAGGCAGGGGAGGGTACCGGAATCAGCCCCAGCATTTT
- | TRBJ1-2 | TRBV7-2 | - | CASSLARGDYGYTF | TGTGCCAGCAGCTTGGCCCGTGGCGACTATGGCTACACCTTC
- | TRBJ1-1 | TRBV3-1/TRBV3-2 | - | CASSTAGTVNTEAFF | TGTGCCAGCAGCACAGCCGGGACGGTGAACACTGAAGCTTTCTTT
- | TRBJ1-1 | TRBV5-1 | - | CASSSMTGREAFF | TGCGCCAGCAGCTCCATGACAGGACGTGAAGCTTTCTTT
- | TRBJ1-5 | TRBV12-1 | - | CASSFALTGGNQPQHF | TGTGCCAGCAGCTTTGCCTTGACAGGCGGCAATCAGCCCCAGCATTTT
- | TRBJ2-7 | TRBV5-6 | - | CASSLVKWGDGYEQYF | TGTGCCAGCAGCTTGGTTAAGTGGGGGGACGGCTACGAGCAGTACTTC
- | TRBJ2-7 | TRBV27 | TRBD1 | CASSFRTGAYEQYF | TGTGCCAGCAGTTTTCGGACAGGCGCCTACGAGCAGTACTTC
- | TRBJ2-1 | TRBV5-1 | TRBD2 | CASSSGLAVGSSYNEQFF | TGCGCCAGCAGCTCCGGACTAGCGGTTGGCAGCTCCTACAATGAGCAGTTCTTC
- | TRBJ1-3 | TRBV29-1 | - | CSVSGLQGGNTIYF | TGCAGCGTATCGGGACTCCAAGGAGGAAACACCATATATTTT
- | TRBJ1-2 | TRBV12-3/TRBV12-4 | - | CASSFLYGYGYTF | TGTGCCAGCAGTTTTCTATACGGATATGGCTACACCTTC
- | TRBJ1-4 | TRBV14 | TRBD1 | CASSLTGTREKLFF | TGTGCCAGCAGCCTGACAGGGACGAGGGAAAAACTGTTTTTT
- | TRBJ1-1 | TRBV5-1 | - | CASSTPTGSGTEAFF | TGCGCCAGCAGCACCCCGACAGGCTCGGGCACTGAAGCTTTCTTT
once | TRBJ2-7 | TRBV6-5 | - | CASSTGYEQYF | TGTGCCAGCAGTACAGGCTACGAGCAGTACTTC
- | TRBJ1-4 | TRBV19 | TRBD1 | CASSTGTGAEKLFF | TGTGCCAGTAGTACCGGGACAGGGGCGGAAAAACTGTTTTTT
- | TRBJ1-1 | TRBV18 | TRBD1 | CASSKDRGRLNTEAFF | TGTGCCAGCTCAAAGGACAGGGGGCGCCTGAACACTGAAGCTTTCTTT
- | TRBJ1-6 | TRBV2 | TRBD1 | CASSPGQVNSPLHF | TGTGCCAGCAGCCCCGGACAGGTTAATTCACCCCTCCACTTT
- | TRBJ1-1 | TRBV20-1 | - | CSAERATEAFF | TGCAGTGCTGAGCGAGCCACTGAAGCTTTCTTT
- | TRBJ1-1 | TRBV29-1 | - | CSVEESGRGTEAFF | TGCAGCGTTGAAGAGTCGGGGAGGGGAACTGAAGCTTTCTTT
once | TRBJ1-1 | TRBV11-3 | - | CASSPGQISEAFF | TGTGCCAGCAGCCCCGGACAGATTTCTGAAGCTTTCTTT
- | TRBJ1-1 | TRBV18 | TRBD1 | CASSPAGGVTEAFF | TGTGCCAGCTCACCGGCAGGGGGCGTCACTGAAGCTTTCTTT
- | TRBJ2-5 | TRBV5-1 | TRBD1 | CASSLAGTVRETQYF | TGCGCCAGCAGCTTGGCCGGGACAGTTAGAGAGACCCAGTACTTC
once | TRBJ2-5 | TRBV4-3 | - | CASSQAAVSGETQYF | TGCGCCAGCAGCCAAGCTGCAGTCTCGGGAGAGACCCAGTACTTC
medium-sized | TRBJ2-2 | TRBV5-1 | TRBD1 | CASSAKRTGGNTGELFF | TGCGCCAGCAGCGCAAAACGGACAGGGGGCAACACCGGGGAGCTGTTTTTT
- | TRBJ2-1 | TRBV29-1 | TRBD2 | CSVTLAGATLPFF | TGCAGCGTGACACTAGCGGGGGCCACCCTCCCGTTCTTC
- | TRBJ2-5 | TRBV6-5 | - | CASGSFQETQYF | TGTGCCAGCGGGAGTTTCCAAGAGACCCAGTACTTC
- | TRBJ1-4 | TRBV9 | - | CASSGQDLNEKLFF | TGTGCCAGCAGCGGACAGGACCTTAATGAAAAACTGTTTTTT
- | TRBJ1-3 | TRBV28 | - | CASINRSWVSGNTIYF | TGTGCCAGCATCAATAGGTCTTGGGTCTCTGGAAACACCATATATTTT
- | TRBJ2-5 | TRBV7-6 | - | CASSSQRDIGKTQYF | TGTGCCAGCAGCTCTCAAAGGGACATTGGAAAGACCCAGTACTTC
- | TRBJ2-7 | TRBV5-4 | - | CASSLGTLSSYEQYF | TGTGCCAGCAGCTTGGGGACGTTGAGCTCCTACGAGCAGTACTTC
- | TRBJ2-7 | TRBV18 | - | CASSPTAGHRNEQYF | TGTGCCAGCTCACCCACGGCGGGCCACCGTAACGAGCAGTACTTC
- | TRBJ1-1 | TRBV19 | - | CASTVTGSTEAFF | TGTGCCAGTACTGTGACAGGCTCCACTGAAGCTTTCTTT
- | TRBJ2-2 | TRBV10-3 | - | CAISGTPNTGELFF | TGTGCCATCAGTGGGACACCGAACACCGGGGAGCTGTTTTTT
- | TRBJ1-5 | TRBV20-1 | - | CSASLGEVQPQHF | TGCAGTGCTAGTCTGGGGGAAGTTCAGCCCCAGCATTTT
few | TRBJ1-1 | TRBV25-1 | - | CASSATMDGGPEAFF | TGTGCCAGCAGTGCGACCATGGACGGGGGACCTGAAGCTTTCTTT
once | TRBJ2-7 | TRBV28 | - | CASRDTSYEQYF | TGTGCCAGCCGGGATACTTCCTACGAGCAGTACTTC